Each of the 28 T cell receptor beta chains below was sequenced from the same sample in a study of blood T cells in healthy people across ages. A sample-barcoded 5' primer and a J-beta primer mix were used in a second PCR of roughly 6 to 11 cycles. One entry per CDR3 protein results from TCRdb running MiXCR on the 5' RACE reads. This sample has approximately 900,000 distinct CDR3 sequences, with roughly 29% found just once. These same records also appear under a second study, on T cells of mothers and their children.

Sequenced: blood. These receptors originate from a woman in her thirties or forties in good health.

This clonotype was found many times. In DNA, the CDR3 is TGTGCCAGCAGCTTTAGTTCAAGGCGGGGAAACGAGCAGTACTTC. Residues: CASSFSSRRGNEQYF. The chain combines TRBV7-9 with TRBJ2-7; D is possibly TRBD2 (6 bases). The CDR3 contains 15 residues. V shed 3 bases and J shed 5 bases, with 17 bases lying between them. Germline V gene lookup returns CDR1 SEHNR and CDR2 FQNEAQ (reference sequence). Supplemented by reference TRBV7-9 and TRBJ2-7, the full variable domain reads DTGVSQNPRHKITKRGQNVTFRCDPISEHNRLYWYRQTLGQGPEFLTYFQNEAQLEKSRLLSDRFSAERPKGSFSTLEIQRTEQGDSAMYLCASSFSSRRGNEQYFGPGTRLTVT.

This clonotype was found a few times. V and J are TRBV9 and TRBJ2-3; TRBD2 is a possible D gene (5 bases). This CDR3 is built from 14 residues. Germline values: CDR1 SGDLS, CDR2 YYNGEE. Trimming left V 5 bases short and J 4 bases short, with 14 bases between. This chain's CDR3 is CASSWRAAPDTQYF. Here the CDR3 DNA reads TGTGCCAGCAGTTGGAGAGCGGCTCCAGATACGCAGTATTTT.

Many counts were recorded for this clonotype. V and J are TRBV28 and TRBJ1-5; D ambiguous. Germline CDR1 is MDHEN and CDR2 is SYDVKM. CDR3 length equals 15 residues. V was trimmed by 2 bases and J by 2 bases, leaving 10 bases between them. The CDR3 coding sequence is TGTGCCAGCAGTTTAGCGGGGTTGGGCAATCAGCCCCAGCATTTT. Translating gives CASSLAGLGNQPQHF.

The chain's CDR3 is CASSGGRGAEKLFF. CDR3 in DNA: TGTGCCAGCAGCGGAGGTAGGGGAGCTGAAAAACTGTTTTTT. This chain connects TRBV5-6 to TRBJ1-4, with D tentatively TRBD1 (5 bases). The CDR3 extends over 14 amino acids. Trimming cost V 4 bases and J 7 bases, with 14 bases left between them. CDR1 is SGHDT, CDR2 YYEEEE, per germline.

The table lists this clonotype with many counts. V usage is TRBV5-8 and J usage is TRBJ2-7, with TRBD1 identical over 7 bases. CDR1 SGHTS and CDR2 YDEGEE come from the germline V gene. V shed 10 bases, J shed 1 base, and the junction held 5 bases outside the gene matches. CDR3 length: 12 residues. CDR3 sequence reads: CAPGQPSYEQYF. The CDR3 nucleotides read TGTGCCCCGGGACAGCCGTCCTACGAGCAGTACTTC.

The chain uses TRBV27 and TRBJ2-6; TRBD2 matches at 10 bases. The CDR3 has 14 residues. V was pared by 6 bases and J by 9 bases, with 5 bases of the junction left unmatched. Per the germline V gene, CDR1 is MNHEY and CDR2 is SMNVEV (reference sequence). The CDR3 DNA sequence: TGTGCCAGCAGACAGGGACTAGCGAACAACGTCCTGACTTTC. Amino acids: CASRQGLANNVLTF.

This rearrangement joins TRBV4-1 to TRBJ1-1; TRBD1 agrees at 7 bases. The germline gives CDR1 MGHRA, CDR2 YSYEKL. After removal of 4 bases from V and 8 bases from J, the junction contained 16 bases not matched to a gene. This CDR3 contains 16 residues. The CDR3 spells CASSLPRSGTETEAFF. CDR3 sequence (DNA): TGCGCCAGCAGCCTCCCCCGGAGTGGGACAGAAACCGAAGCTTTCTTT.

This clonotype showed up just a few times. The chain has TRBV2 and TRBJ2-7; D is ambiguous. Germline-derived CDR1 and CDR2 are SNHLY and FYNNEI. Trimming took off 4 bases at V and 5 bases at J, with 12 bases between the two ends. The CDR3 is 13 amino acids. In DNA, the CDR3 is TGTGCCAGCAGTGTTATGGGCACCCACGAGCAGTACTTC. This encodes CASSVMGTHEQYF.

This rearrangement joins TRBV7-9 to TRBJ1-1; 7 bases match TRBD1. Losses at the gene ends were 4 bases for V and 6 bases for J; bases not matched to a gene: 8. Germline V lookup: CDR1 SEHNR, CDR2 FQNEAQ (reference sequence). The CDR3 length is 14 residues. The chain's CDR3 is CASSYTGVTPEAFF. CDR3 coding DNA: TGTGCCAGCAGCTACACAGGGGTCACCCCTGAAGCTTTCTTT. The whole variable domain, remainder taken from reference TRBV7-9 and TRBJ1-1, is DTGVSQNPRHKITKRGQNVTFRCDPISEHNRLYWYRQTLGQGPEFLTYFQNEAQLEKSRLLSDRFSAERPKGSFSTLEIQRTEQGDSAMYLCASSYTGVTPEAFFGQGTRLTVV.

Remarks on this clonotype: A much larger clone differs from this one at a single base, so this may be a read error. The chain recombines TRBV12-3 or TRBV12-4 with TRBJ2-7, with 15 bases aligning to TRBD2. The trim removed 8 bases at V and 0 bases at J, leaving 5 bases unmatched. The length of the CDR3 is 16 residues. This CDR3 reads CASGGLAGGSSYEQYF. The CDR3 bases are TGTGCCAGCGGTGGACTAGCGGGGGGGAGCTCCTACGAGCAGTACTTC.

This clonotype was observed a handful of times. The gene calls are TRBV18 and TRBJ2-1; 9 bases are a match to TRBD2. The CDR3 sequence is 21 residues long. The J segment lost 5 bases and the V segment lost 0 bases, leaving 20 bases of the junction unmatched. Germline lookup yields CDR1 KGHSH and CDR2 LQKENI. The CDR3 is CASSPPGVAGAYGGPDNEQFF. DNA of the CDR3: TGTGCCAGCTCACCACCGGGGGTAGCGGGGGCCTACGGCGGTCCCGACAATGAGCAGTTCTTC.

A single count supports this clonotype. This may stem from a read error, because a much larger clone lies one nucleotide away. This chain connects TRBV29-1 to TRBJ2-1, with D possibly TRBD2 on 7 matching bases. Trimming took off 4 bases at V and 8 bases at J, with 18 bases between the two ends. The CDR3 is 14 residues long. Germline CDR1 and CDR2: SQVTM and ANQGSEA. The CDR3 protein is CSVAIVGGRYEQFF. The CDR3 DNA reads TGCAGCGTTGCCATAGTGGGGGGGCGTTATGAGCAGTTCTTC.

This clonotype turned up a few times. CDR3 region: CASTYGGAEAFF. CDR3 nucleotides: TGTGCCAGCACCTACGGAGGGGCTGAAGCTTTCTTT. J is TRBJ1-1 and V is TRBV12-3 or TRBV12-4; perhaps TRBD1 as D (5 bases). Trimming took 7 bases from V and 6 from J, leaving 12 bases between them. CDR3 length: 12 amino acids.

The chain recombines TRBV11-1 with TRBJ2-4; no clear D. This CDR3 has 14 residues. V lost 4 bases and J lost 13, with 20 bases in between. CDR1 and CDR2 from the germline V gene are SGHAT and FQDESV (reference sequence). The CDR3 loop reads CASSSAPPYNEQYF. Written as DNA, the CDR3 is TGTGCCAGCAGCTCCGCTCCACCCTACAATGAGCAGTACTTC.

V gene TRBV27 combines with J gene TRBJ1-5; the D is unclear. Trimming took 3 bases from V and 0 from J, leaving 9 bases between them. CDR1 is MNHEY and CDR2 is SMNVEV in the germline V gene (reference sequence). The CDR3 has 15 residues. The CDR3 nucleotides are TGTGCCAGCAGTTTTGCCGGGAATAGCAATCAGCCCCAGCATTTT. Residues: CASSFAGNSNQPQHF.

This clonotype has at least ten counts. The rearrangement links TRBV15 to TRBJ2-4; 8 nucleotides match TRBD1. Germline V gene lookup returns CDR1 LNHNV and CDR2 YYDKDF (reference sequence). V shed 1 base, J shed 2 bases, and the junction held 1 base outside the gene matches. The CDR3 runs 15 residues. CDR3 nucleotides: TGTGCCACCAGCAGAGGGACAGGGTCCAAAAACATTCAGTACTTC. Translated: CATSRGTGSKNIQYF.

This clonotype was detected a few times. Relative to the germline gene, one junction end is altered; a read error may explain this. The chain is built from TRBV18 and TRBJ1-1, with a possible D match to TRBD1 (6 bases). This CDR3 is built from 15 residues. Germline values: CDR1 KGHSH, CDR2 LQKENI. CDR3 sequence reads: CAGSPGTGTDTEAFF. The CDR3 bases are TGTGCCGGCTCACCAGGAACAGGGACGGACACTGAAGCTTTCTTT.

V gene TRBV2 combines with J gene TRBJ1-5, with D possibly being TRBD1 (5 bases). The CDR3 covers 19 residues. V dropped 5 bases and J dropped 0 bases, with 23 bases sitting between them. The germline V gene has CDR1 SNHLY and CDR2 FYNNEI. The CDR3 protein is CASSPRIGGSGYSNQPQHF. Here the CDR3 DNA reads TGTGCCAGCAGTCCGAGGATCGGGGGTAGCGGATATAGCAATCAGCCCCAGCATTTT.

J is TRBJ2-1 and V is TRBV7-9, with 13 bases fitting TRBD2. CDR1 and CDR2 (germline): SEHNR, FQNEAQ (reference sequence). J gave up 7 bases and V 3 bases, and 6 bases lay outside the gene matches. There are 16 residues in the CDR3. Written as DNA, the CDR3 is TGTGCCAGCAGCTTCAGCACACTAGCGGGGGGGAATGAGCAGTTCTTC. Translation: CASSFSTLAGGNEQFF.

This clonotype has more than one count but fewer than ten. This rearrangement joins TRBV7-2 to TRBJ2-7, with 11 bases that match TRBD1. The junction had 7 bases not matched to a gene; V was cut back by 1 base and J by 2 bases. This CDR3 comprises 17 residues. Germline values: CDR1 SGHTA, CDR2 FQGNSA. The chain's CDR3 is CASSLVPGGQGAYEQYF. DNA of the CDR3: TGTGCCAGCAGCTTAGTCCCGGGGGGACAGGGGGCCTACGAGCAGTACTTC.

In this sample, this clonotype turned up many times. V and J are TRBV14 and TRBJ2-5; D gene ambiguous. CDR1 is SGHDN and CDR2 is FVKESK in the germline V gene. The CDR3 length is 15 residues. The V end lost 6 bases, the J end lost 2 bases, and 16 bases lay between the germline ends. CDR3 protein: CASSQAFGPQETQYF. CDR3 DNA: TGTGCCAGCAGTCAGGCTTTTGGTCCTCAAGAGACCCAGTACTTC.

This clonotype was detected ten times or more. The chain links TRBV7-2 to TRBJ2-7, with TRBD2 matching 15 bases. The length of the CDR3 is 18 residues. CDR1 and CDR2 from the germline V gene are SGHTA and FQGNSA. J lost 2 bases, V lost 5 bases, and 10 bases had no gene match. CDR3 DNA: TGTGCCAGCAGCCTACGGGGACTAGCGGGGGGAAAAGCCTACGAGCAGTACTTC. This encodes CASSLRGLAGGKAYEQYF.

The table lists this clonotype with a few counts. Germline and junction disagree at one end, which may indicate a read error. This rearrangement joins TRBV4-3 to TRBJ1-4, with 11 bases lining up with TRBD1. CDR3 length equals 19 residues. Germline loops: CDR1 LGHNA, CDR2 YSLEER. In DNA form, the CDR3 reads TGCGCCAGCAGCCAATCCGGGACAGGGGGTTTTGCAACTAATGAAAAACGGTTTTTT. Its protein product is CASSQSGTGGFATNEKRFF.

Only a few counts were recorded for this clonotype. V usage is TRBV9 and J usage is TRBJ1-6, with D tentatively TRBD1 (5 bases). The V and J ends lost 0 bases and 10 bases respectively, with 14 bases between them. Looked up from germline, CDR1 is SGDLS and CDR2 is YYNGEE. This CDR3 comprises 15 residues. CDR3 sequence reads: CASSVGTRGSSPLHF. The CDR3 DNA follows: TGTGCCAGCAGCGTAGGGACCCGGGGGAGCTCACCCCTCCACTTT. The variable domain in full, completed from reference TRBV9 and TRBJ1-6, reads DSGVTQTPKHLITATGQRVTLRCSPRSGDLSVYWYQQSLDQGLQFLIQYYNGEERAKGNILERFSAQQFPDLHSELNLSSLELGDSALYFCASSVGTRGSSPLHFGNGTRLTVT.

The rearrangement links TRBV20-1 to TRBJ2-7; 7 bases are shared with TRBD1. The CDR3 is 13 residues long. Losses at the gene ends were 0 bases for V and 3 bases for J; bases not matched to a gene: 2. CDR1 is DFQATT, CDR2 SNEGSKA, per germline (reference sequence). CDR3 nucleotide sequence: TGCAGTGCTAGAGACACAGGGGTCTACGAGCAGTACTTC. It is translated as CSARDTGVYEQYF.

V gene TRBV27 combines with J gene TRBJ2-3; possibly TRBD1 for D (7 bases). The CDR3 has 16 amino acids. In germline, CDR1 is MNHEY, CDR2 SMNVEV (reference sequence). V was cut by 3 bases and J by 0 bases, with 13 bases left in between. CDR3 sequence reads: CASSLEGQPSTDTQYF. The CDR3 nucleotides read TGTGCCAGCAGTTTGGAGGGACAGCCTAGCACAGATACGCAGTATTTT.

The rearrangement uses TRBV9 and TRBJ1-6, with D unclear. Germline V CDR1 and CDR2: SGDLS, YYNGEE. V was clipped by 2 bases and J by 7 bases, with 13 bases between them. The CDR3 contains 15 residues. Here the CDR3 DNA reads TGTGCCAGCAGCGTTGGATCCACGAGGAATTCACCCCTCCACTTT. Protein sequence: CASSVGSTRNSPLHF.

About this clonotype itself: Since a much larger clone is just one base distant, this may be a read error. The chain carries TRBV5-4 and TRBJ2-5; 12 positions match TRBD2. The DNA end lines up better with TRBJ2-1; the J call may be wrong. Per germline, CDR1 SGHNT and CDR2 YYREEE (reference sequence). The CDR3 consists of 14 residues. CDR3 sequence: CASSGLAGQETQFF. The CDR3 DNA reads TGTGCCAGCAGCGGACTAGCGGGGCAAGAGACCCAGTTCTTC.